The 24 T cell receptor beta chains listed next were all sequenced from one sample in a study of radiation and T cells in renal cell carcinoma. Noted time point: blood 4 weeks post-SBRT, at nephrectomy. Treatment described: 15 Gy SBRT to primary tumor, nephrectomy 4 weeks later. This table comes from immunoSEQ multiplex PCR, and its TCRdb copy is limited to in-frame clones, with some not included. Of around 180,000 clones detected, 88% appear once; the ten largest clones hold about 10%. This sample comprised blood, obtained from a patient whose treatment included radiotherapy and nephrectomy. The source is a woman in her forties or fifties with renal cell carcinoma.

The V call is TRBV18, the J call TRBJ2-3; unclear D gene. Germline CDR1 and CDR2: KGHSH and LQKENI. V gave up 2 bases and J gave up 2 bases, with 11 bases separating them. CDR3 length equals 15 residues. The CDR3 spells CASSPGYADTDTQYF. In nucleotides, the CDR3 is TGTGCCAGCTCACCAGGGTACGCAGACACAGATACGCAGTATTTT.

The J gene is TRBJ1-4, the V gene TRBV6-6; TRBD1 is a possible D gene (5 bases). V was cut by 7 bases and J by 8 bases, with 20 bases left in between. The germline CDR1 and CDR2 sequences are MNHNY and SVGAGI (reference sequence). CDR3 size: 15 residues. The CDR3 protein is CASTPGGRGGEKLFF. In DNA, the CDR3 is TGTGCCAGCACCCCGGGTGGGAGGGGTGGAGAAAAACTGTTTTTT.

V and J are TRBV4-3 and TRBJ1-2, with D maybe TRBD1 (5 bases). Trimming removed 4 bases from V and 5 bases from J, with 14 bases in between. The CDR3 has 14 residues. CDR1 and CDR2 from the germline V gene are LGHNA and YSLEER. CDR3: CASSPARGVYGYTF. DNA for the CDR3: TGCGCCAGCAGCCCCGCCCGGGGGGTTTATGGCTACACCTTC.

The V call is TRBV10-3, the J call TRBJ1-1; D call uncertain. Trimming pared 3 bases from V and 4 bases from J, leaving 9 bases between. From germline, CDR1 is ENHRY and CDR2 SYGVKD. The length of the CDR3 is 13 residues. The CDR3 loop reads CAISDQAGTEAFF. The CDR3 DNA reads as TGTGCCATCAGTGACCAGGCGGGCACTGAAGCTTTCTTT.

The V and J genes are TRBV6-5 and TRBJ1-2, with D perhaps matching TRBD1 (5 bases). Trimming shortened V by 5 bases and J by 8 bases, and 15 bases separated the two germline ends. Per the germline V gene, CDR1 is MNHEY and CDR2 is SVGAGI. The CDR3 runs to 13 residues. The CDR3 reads CASSPSTAGGYTF. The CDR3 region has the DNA TGTGCCAGCAGTCCATCGACAGCGGGGGGCTACACCTTC.

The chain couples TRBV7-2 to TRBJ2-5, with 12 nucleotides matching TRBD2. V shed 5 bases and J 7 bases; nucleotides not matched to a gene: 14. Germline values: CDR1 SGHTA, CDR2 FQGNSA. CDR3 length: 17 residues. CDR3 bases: TGTGCCAGCAGCAACGGACTAGCGGGGTGGGTCTATTGGACCCAGTACTTC. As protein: CASSNGLAGWVYWTQYF.

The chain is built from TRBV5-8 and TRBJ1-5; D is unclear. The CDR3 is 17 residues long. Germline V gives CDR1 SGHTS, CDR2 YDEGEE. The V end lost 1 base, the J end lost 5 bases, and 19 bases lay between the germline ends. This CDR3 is CASSLWVAEDGYQPQHF. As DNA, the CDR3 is TGTGCCAGCAGCTTGTGGGTCGCTGAGGACGGGTATCAGCCCCAGCATTTT. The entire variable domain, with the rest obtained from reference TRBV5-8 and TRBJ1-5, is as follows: EAGVTQSPTHLIKTRGQQATLRCSPISGHTSVYWYQQALGLGLQFLLWYDEGEERNRGNFPPRFSGRQFPNYSSELNVNALELEDSALYLCASSLWVAEDGYQPQHFGDGTRLSIL.

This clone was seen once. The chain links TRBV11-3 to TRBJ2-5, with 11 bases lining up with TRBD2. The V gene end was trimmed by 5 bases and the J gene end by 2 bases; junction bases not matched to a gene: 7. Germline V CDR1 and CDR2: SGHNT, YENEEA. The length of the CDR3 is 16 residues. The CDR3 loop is CASSPAGTSGQETQYF. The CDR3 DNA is TGTGCCAGCAGCCCGGCCGGGACTAGCGGACAAGAGACCCAGTACTTC.

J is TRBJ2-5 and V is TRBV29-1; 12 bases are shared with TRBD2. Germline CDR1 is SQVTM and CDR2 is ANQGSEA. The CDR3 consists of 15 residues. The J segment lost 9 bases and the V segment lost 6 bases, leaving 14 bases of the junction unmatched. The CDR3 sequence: CSVERLAGDLRAQYF. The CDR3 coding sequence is TGCAGCGTCGAAAGACTAGCGGGGGATCTTAGGGCCCAGTACTTC.

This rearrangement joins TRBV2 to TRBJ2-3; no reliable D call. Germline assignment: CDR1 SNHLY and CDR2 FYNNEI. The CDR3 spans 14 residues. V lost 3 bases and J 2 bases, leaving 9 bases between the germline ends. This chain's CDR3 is CASSEGIPTDTQYF. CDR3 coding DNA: TGTGCCAGCAGTGAGGGTATCCCCACAGATACGCAGTATTTT.

The CDR3 here is CASGGGVPNEQFF. The CDR3 nucleotides are TGTGCCAGCGGGGGAGGGGTTCCGAATGAGCAGTTCTTC. This chain uses TRBV7-6 with TRBJ2-1, with TRBD2 matching over 7 bases. V lost 8 bases to trimming and J lost 7 bases; unmatched junction nucleotides: 8. The germline V gene has CDR1 SGHVS and CDR2 FNYEAQ. The CDR3 is 13 amino acids.

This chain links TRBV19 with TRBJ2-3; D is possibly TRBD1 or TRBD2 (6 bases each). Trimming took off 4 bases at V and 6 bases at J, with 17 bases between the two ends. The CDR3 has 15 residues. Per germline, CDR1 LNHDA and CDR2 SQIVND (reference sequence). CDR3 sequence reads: CASSTGARIGDTQYF. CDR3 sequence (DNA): TGTGCCAGTAGTACGGGGGCCCGAATAGGGGATACGCAGTATTTT.

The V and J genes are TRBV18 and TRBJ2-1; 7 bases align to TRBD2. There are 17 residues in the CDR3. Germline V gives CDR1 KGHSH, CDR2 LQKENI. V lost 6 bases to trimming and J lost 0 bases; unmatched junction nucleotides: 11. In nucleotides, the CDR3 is TGTGCCAGCTCCCCCCTTGGGGGGGGGAGCTCCTACAATGAGCAGTTCTTC. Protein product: CASSPLGGGSSYNEQFF. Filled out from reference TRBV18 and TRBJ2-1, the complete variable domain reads NAGVMQNPRHLVRRRGQEARLRCSPMKGHSHVYWYRQLPEEGLKFMVYLQKENIIDESGMPKERFSAEFPKEGPSILRIQQVVRGDSAAYFCASSPLGGGSSYNEQFFGPGTRLTVL.

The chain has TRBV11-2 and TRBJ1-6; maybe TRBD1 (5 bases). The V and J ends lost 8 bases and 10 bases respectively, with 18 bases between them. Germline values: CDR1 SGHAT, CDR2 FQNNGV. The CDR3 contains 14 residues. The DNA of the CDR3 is TGTGCCAGCGGTTCGGGGACGAGCTACTCACCCCTCCACTTT. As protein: CASGSGTSYSPLHF. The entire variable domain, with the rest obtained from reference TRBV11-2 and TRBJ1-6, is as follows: EAGVAQSPRYKIIEKRQSVAFWCNPISGHATLYWYQQILGQGPKLLIQFQNNGVVDDSQLPKDRFSAERLKGVDSTLKIQPAKLEDSAVYLCASGSGTSYSPLHFGNGTRLTVT.

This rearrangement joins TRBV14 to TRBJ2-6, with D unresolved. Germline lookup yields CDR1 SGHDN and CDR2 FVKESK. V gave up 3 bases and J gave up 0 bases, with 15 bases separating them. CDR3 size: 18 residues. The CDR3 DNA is TGTGCCAGCAGCCAGGAAACCGCCGGGTCCTCTGGGGCCAACGTCCTGACTTTC. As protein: CASSQETAGSSGANVLTF. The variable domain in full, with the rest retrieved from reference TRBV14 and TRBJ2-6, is EAGVTQFPSHSVIEKGQTVTLRCDPISGHDNLYWYRRVMGKEIKFLLHFVKESKQDESGMPNNRFLAERTGGTYSTLKVQPAELEDSGVYFCASSQETAGSSGANVLTFGAGSRLTVL.

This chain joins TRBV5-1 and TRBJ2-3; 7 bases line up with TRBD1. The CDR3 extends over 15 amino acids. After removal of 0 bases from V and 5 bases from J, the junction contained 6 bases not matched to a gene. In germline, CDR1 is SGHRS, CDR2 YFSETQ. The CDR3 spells CASSLVRQGLDTQYF. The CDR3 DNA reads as TGCGCCAGCAGCTTGGTGAGACAGGGTTTAGATACGCAGTATTTT.

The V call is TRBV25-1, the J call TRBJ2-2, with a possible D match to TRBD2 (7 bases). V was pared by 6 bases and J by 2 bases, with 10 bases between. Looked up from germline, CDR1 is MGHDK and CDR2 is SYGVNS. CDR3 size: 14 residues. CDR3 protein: CASSGGPNTGELFF. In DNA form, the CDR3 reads TGTGCCAGCAGCGGGGGGCCTAACACCGGGGAGCTGTTTTTT. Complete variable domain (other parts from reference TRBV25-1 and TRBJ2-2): EADIYQTPRYLVIGTGKKITLECSQTMGHDKMYWYQQDPGMELHLIHYSYGVNSTEKGDLSSESTVSRIRTEHFPLTLESARPSHTSQYLCASSGGPNTGELFFGEGSRLTVL.

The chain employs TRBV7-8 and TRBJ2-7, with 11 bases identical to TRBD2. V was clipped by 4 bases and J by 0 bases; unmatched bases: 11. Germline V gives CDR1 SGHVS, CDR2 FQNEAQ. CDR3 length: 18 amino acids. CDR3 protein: CASSSFPRLAGSSYEQYF. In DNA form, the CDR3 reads TGTGCCAGCAGCTCATTCCCTAGACTAGCGGGGAGCTCCTACGAGCAGTACTTC.

The CDR3 sequence is CASTPREGGYEQYF. CDR3 DNA: TGTGCCAGTACCCCTAGGGAAGGGGGCTACGAGCAGTACTTC. The V gene is TRBV19, the J gene TRBJ2-7; the D gene is possibly TRBD1 (6 bases). The germline CDR1 and CDR2 sequences are LNHDA and SQIVND (reference sequence). The V and J ends lost 7 bases and 3 bases respectively, with 16 bases between them. The length of the CDR3 is 14 residues.

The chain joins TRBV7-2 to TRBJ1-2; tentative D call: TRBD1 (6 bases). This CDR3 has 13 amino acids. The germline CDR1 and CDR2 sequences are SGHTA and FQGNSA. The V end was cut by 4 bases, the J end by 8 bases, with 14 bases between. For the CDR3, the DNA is TGTGCCAGCAGCTGGGGGACACAGGGAGGCTACACCTTC. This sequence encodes CASSWGTQGGYTF.

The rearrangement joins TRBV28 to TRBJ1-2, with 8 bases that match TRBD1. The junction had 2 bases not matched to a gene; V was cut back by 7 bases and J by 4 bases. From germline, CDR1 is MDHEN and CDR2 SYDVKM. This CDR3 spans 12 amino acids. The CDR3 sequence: CASTDRGYGYTF. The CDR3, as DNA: TGTGCCAGCACCGACAGGGGCTATGGCTACACCTTC.

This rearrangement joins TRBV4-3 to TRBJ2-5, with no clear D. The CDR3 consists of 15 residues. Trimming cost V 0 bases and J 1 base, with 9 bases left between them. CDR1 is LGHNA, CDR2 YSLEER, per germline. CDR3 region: CASSQDWQPQETQYF. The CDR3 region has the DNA TGCGCCAGCAGCCAAGATTGGCAGCCCCAAGAGACCCAGTACTTC.

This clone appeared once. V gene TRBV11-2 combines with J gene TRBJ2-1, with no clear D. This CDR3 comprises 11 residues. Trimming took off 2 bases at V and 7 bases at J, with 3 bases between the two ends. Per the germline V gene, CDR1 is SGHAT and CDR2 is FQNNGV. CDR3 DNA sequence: TGTGCCAGCAGCTTAATTAATGAGCAGTTCTTC. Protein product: CASSLINEQFF.

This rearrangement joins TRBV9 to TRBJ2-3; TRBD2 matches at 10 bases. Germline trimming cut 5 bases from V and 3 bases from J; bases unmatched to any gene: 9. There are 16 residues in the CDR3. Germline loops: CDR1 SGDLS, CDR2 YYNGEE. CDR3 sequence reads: CASSDRSGGMTDTQYF. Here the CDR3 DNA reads TGTGCCAGCAGTGATCGTAGCGGGGGGATGACAGATACGCAGTATTTT.